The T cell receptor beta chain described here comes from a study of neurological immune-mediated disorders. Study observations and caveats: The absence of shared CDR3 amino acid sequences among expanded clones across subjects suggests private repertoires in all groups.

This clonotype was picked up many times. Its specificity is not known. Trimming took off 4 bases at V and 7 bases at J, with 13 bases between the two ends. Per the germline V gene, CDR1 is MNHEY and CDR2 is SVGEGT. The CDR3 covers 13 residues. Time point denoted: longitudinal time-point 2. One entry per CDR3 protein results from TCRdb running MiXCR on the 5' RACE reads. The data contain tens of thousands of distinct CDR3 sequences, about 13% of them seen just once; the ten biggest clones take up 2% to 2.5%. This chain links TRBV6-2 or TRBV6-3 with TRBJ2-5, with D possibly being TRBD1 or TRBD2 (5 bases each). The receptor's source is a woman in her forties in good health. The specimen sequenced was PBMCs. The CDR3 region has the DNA TGTGCCAGCAGTTCGGGACGGGCGAGGACCCAGTACTTC. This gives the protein CASSSGRARTQYF.